The 19 T cell receptor beta chains below were found in one sample sequenced in a study of blood T cell repertoires in COVID-19. Method: immunoSEQ multiplex PCR; TCRdb's copy keeps in-frame clones and lacks some. This table has roughly 180,000 clones, over 75% appearing once. The sample consisted of PBMCs or T cells enriched from blood (not recorded which). All receptors come from a man aged 50 to 59 who had recovered from COVID-19.

This clone occurred a few times. This rearrangement joins TRBV18 to TRBJ1-4; 9 bases align to TRBD1. From germline, CDR1 is KGHSH and CDR2 LQKENI. The trim removed 2 bases at V and 3 bases at J, leaving 4 bases unmatched. This CDR3 spans 16 amino acids. The chain's CDR3 is CASSPDRGASNEKLFF. The CDR3 bases are TGTGCCAGCTCACCAGACAGGGGGGCATCTAATGAAAAACTGTTTTTT.

V usage is TRBV7-9 and J usage is TRBJ2-3; TRBD2 matches at 14 bases. With 5 bases clipped from V and 6 bases from J, the junction kept 4 bases outside the gene matches. CDR3 length equals 15 residues. Germline assignment: CDR1 SEHNR and CDR2 FQNEAQ (reference sequence). Written as DNA, the CDR3 is TGTGCCAGCAGCCCTTGGACTAGCGGGGGGGATACGCAGTATTTT. It codes for CASSPWTSGGDTQYF.

The chain is built from TRBV3-1 (or the pseudogene TRBV3-2) and TRBJ1-6, with no clear D. Germline loops: CDR1 LGHDT, CDR2 YNNKEL (reference sequence). The CDR3 runs 14 residues. The ends were cut back, 4 bases at V and 9 bases at J, with 13 bases in the middle. The CDR3 coding sequence is TGTGCCAGCAGCCGCCTGGGCCCACCTTCACCCCTCCACTTT. The encoded protein is CASSRLGPPSPLHF.

The V and J genes are TRBV7-2 and TRBJ2-7; D call uncertain. Trimming shortened V by 0 bases and J by 0 bases, and 12 bases separated the two germline ends. Per germline, CDR1 SGHTA and CDR2 FQGNSA. The CDR3 totals 16 residues. The CDR3 reads CASSLAWHTNSYEQYF. In nucleotides, the CDR3 is TGTGCCAGCAGCTTAGCCTGGCATACCAACTCCTACGAGCAGTACTTC.

The chain carries TRBV28 and TRBJ2-1; 8 nucleotides agree with TRBD2. The CDR3 consists of 15 residues. Germline V gene lookup returns CDR1 MDHEN and CDR2 SYDVKM. V lost 6 bases and J lost 10; bases outside the gene matches: 14. The CDR3 nucleotides are TGTGCCAGCAGGAATAGTGCCGGGCGGGGGGTCGAGCAGTTCTTC. Its protein product is CASRNSAGRGVEQFF.

The rearrangement joins TRBV7-3 to TRBJ1-2, with D tentatively TRBD1 (5 bases). The V end was cut by 5 bases, the J end by 5 bases, with 15 bases between. This CDR3 has 14 residues. Germline CDR1 and CDR2: SGHTA and FQGTGA. The CDR3 nucleotides are TGTGCCAGCAGCCCAGGACACTCGCCGTATGGCTACACCTTC. This encodes CASSPGHSPYGYTF.

The chain has TRBV5-1 and TRBJ1-5; a possible D gene is TRBD1 (5 bases). CDR1 is SGHRS, CDR2 YFSETQ, per germline. CDR3 size: 15 residues. V was clipped by 2 bases and J by 3 bases, with 12 bases between them. DNA for the CDR3: TGCGCCAGCAGCTTACGGGGGAGGGACAATCAGCCCCAGCATTTT. Translation: CASSLRGRDNQPQHF.

The chain recombines TRBV5-8 with TRBJ1-5; TRBD1 might be the D (6 bases). With 3 bases removed from V and 6 bases from J, the gap between germline ends came to 16 bases. This CDR3 spans 15 amino acids. Germline V gene data show CDR1 as SGHTS and CDR2 as YDEGEE. The CDR3 is CASSSRGLYSQPQHF. The DNA for the CDR3 is TGTGCCAGCAGCTCCAGGGGCCTCTATAGTCAGCCCCAGCATTTT.

V gene TRBV24-1 combines with J gene TRBJ2-3; D is perhaps TRBD1 (6 bases). Between the trimmed V and J ends, which lost 4 bases and 5 bases, there was a span of 21 bases. There are 17 residues in the CDR3. Per the germline V gene, CDR1 is KGHDR and CDR2 is SFDVKD. The CDR3 sequence is CATSDPTGRGARDTQYF. DNA for the CDR3: TGTGCCACCAGTGACCCTACCGGCAGGGGCGCACGAGATACGCAGTATTTT.

This chain uses TRBV10-3 with TRBJ2-6; D might be TRBD1 (8 bases). V gave up 5 bases and J gave up 0 bases, with 17 bases separating them. Looked up from germline, CDR1 is ENHRY and CDR2 is SYGVKD. The CDR3 has 18 residues. The CDR3 loop reads CAISTGQGGISGANVLTF. CDR3 DNA sequence: TGTGCCATCAGTACCGGACAGGGAGGGATCTCTGGGGCCAACGTCCTGACTTTC.

This chain links TRBV7-6 with TRBJ2-7; TRBD1 might be the D (6 bases). CDR1 and CDR2 from the germline V gene are SGHVS and FNYEAQ. Deletions cut 1 base from V and 0 bases from J, with 13 bases between. This CDR3 region has 16 residues. As DNA, the CDR3 is TGTGCCAGCAGCTTAGTGGCGCAGGGGAACTCCTACGAGCAGTACTTC. This encodes CASSLVAQGNSYEQYF.

The gene calls are TRBV6-5 and TRBJ2-7; 10 bases fit TRBD1. Germline lookup yields CDR1 MNHEY and CDR2 SVGAGI. Trimming cost V 6 bases and J 5 bases; bases outside gene matches: 10. This CDR3 comprises 15 residues. CDR3 bases: TGTGCCAGCAGATCTCCGGGACAGGGGACCCACGAGCAGTACTTC. This gives the protein CASRSPGQGTHEQYF.

This clone was observed a few times. This chain connects TRBV29-1 to TRBJ2-7, with 14 bases lining up with TRBD2. CDR3 length: 14 residues. CDR1 SQVTM and CDR2 ANQGSEA come from the germline V gene. Trimming removed 6 bases from V and 7 bases from J; junction bases left unmatched: 8. CDR3 region: CSVDRTSGRLEQYF. The DNA for the CDR3 is TGCAGCGTCGACCGGACTAGCGGGAGGTTGGAGCAGTACTTC.

This chain uses TRBV9 with TRBJ1-3; D unclear. Per the germline V gene, CDR1 is SGDLS and CDR2 is YYNGEE. The V end lost 0 bases, the J end lost 0 bases, and 7 bases lay between the germline ends. The CDR3 covers 15 residues. This CDR3 reads CASSVAPDSGNTIYF. The CDR3, as DNA: TGTGCCAGCAGCGTAGCACCAGACTCTGGAAACACCATATATTTT.

J is TRBJ1-1 and V is TRBV19; 9 bases align to TRBD1. The germline V gene has CDR1 LNHDA and CDR2 SQIVND (reference sequence). The CDR3 is 14 residues long. Unmatched junction bases numbered 8, after V lost 5 bases and J lost 7 bases. Here the CDR3 reads CASSAPGTGLEAFF. CDR3 in DNA: TGTGCCAGTAGTGCTCCCGGGACAGGGCTTGAAGCTTTCTTT.

The chain uses TRBV6-6 and TRBJ2-5, with TRBD1 as a possible D gene (5 bases). Trimming took 6 bases from V and 5 from J, leaving 19 bases between them. The CDR3 extends over 15 amino acids. Per the germline V gene, CDR1 is MNHNY and CDR2 is SVGAGI (reference sequence). The CDR3 loop is CASSSPQGFRETQYF. As DNA, the CDR3 is TGTGCCAGCAGCAGTCCCCAGGGTTTTAGGGAGACCCAGTACTTC.

The V call is TRBV7-6, the J call TRBJ1-4; no clear D gene. Trimming left V 0 bases short and J 6 bases short, with 8 bases between. Looked up from germline, CDR1 is SGHVS and CDR2 is FNYEAQ. The CDR3 spans 14 residues. The CDR3 is CASSLAVADEKLFF. The CDR3 nucleotides read TGTGCCAGCAGCTTAGCGGTGGCCGATGAAAAACTGTTTTTT.

The chain joins TRBV19 to TRBJ2-3, with 10 bases matching TRBD2. V trimming: 5 bases; J trimming: 5 bases; junction bases outside the gene matches: 7. Germline lookup yields CDR1 LNHDA and CDR2 SQIVND (reference sequence). This CDR3 spans 15 amino acids. In DNA form, the CDR3 reads TGTGCCAGTAGTGGAGCGGGGGGGCAGCAAGATACGCAGTATTTT. Translated: CASSGAGGQQDTQYF.

V gene TRBV6-6 combines with J gene TRBJ2-1, with 9 bases lining up with TRBD1. The junction had 7 bases not matched to a gene; V was cut back by 9 bases and J by 4 bases. This CDR3 spans 14 amino acids. Germline CDR1 is MNHNY and CDR2 is SVGAGI (reference sequence). The CDR3 loop is CASAWDREYNEQFF. The CDR3 bases are TGTGCCAGTGCCTGGGACAGGGAATACAATGAGCAGTTCTTC.